A single sample gave rise to the 30 T cell receptor beta chains below, sequenced in a study of PD-1 blockade in classical Hodgkin lymphoma. Patients all relapsed after autologous stem cell transplantation, and there was variation in brentuximab vedotin exposure. Profiled with immunoSEQ multiplex PCR; TCRdb holds only in-frame clones, not every one. The sample lists approximately 160,000 clones; 78% were seen once. The sample in question was peripheral blood mononuclear cells (PBMCs), obtained before the second cycle of nivolumab. The origin of the receptors is a human donor with classical Hodgkin lymphoma.

This clone was found once. The chain combines TRBV6-6 with TRBJ2-7; TRBD1 agrees at 8 bases. J gave up 9 bases and V 2 bases, and 9 bases lay outside the gene matches. Germline V gene sequence: CDR1 MNHNY, CDR2 SVGAGI (reference sequence). The CDR3 sequence is 14 residues long. The CDR3 here is CASSYRTGIYGQYF. CDR3 DNA: TGTGCCAGCAGTTACCGGACAGGGATTTATGGGCAGTACTTC.

The gene calls are TRBV6-6 and TRBJ1-5; TRBD1 matches at 8 bases. Germline CDR1 is MNHNY and CDR2 is SVGAGI (reference sequence). The CDR3 runs 14 residues. V lost 6 bases, J lost 7 bases, and 8 bases stayed unmatched. The CDR3 loop reads CASRTGTGVQPQHF. The DNA of the CDR3 is TGTGCCAGCAGGACCGGGACAGGCGTGCAGCCCCAGCATTTT.

The chain employs TRBV10-3 and TRBJ2-2; D remains unclear. V lost 4 bases, J lost 6 bases, and 6 bases lay in between. The CDR3 sequence is 12 residues long. Germline lookup yields CDR1 ENHRY and CDR2 SYGVKD. CDR3 in amino acids: CAISAPAGELFF. As DNA, the CDR3 is TGTGCCATCAGTGCACCAGCCGGGGAGCTGTTTTTT.

The V gene is TRBV10-3, the J gene TRBJ1-1, with no clear D. CDR3 length: 13 amino acids. V was shortened by 1 base and J by 7 bases, with 10 bases between the two germline ends. CDR1 and CDR2 from the germline V gene are ENHRY and SYGVKD. The CDR3 loop is CAISEFKGNEAFF. The CDR3 DNA sequence: TGTGCCATCAGTGAGTTTAAAGGGAATGAAGCTTTCTTT.

V gene TRBV25-1 combines with J gene TRBJ2-2, with 7 bases matching TRBD1. The CDR3 is 13 residues long. Germline-derived CDR1 and CDR2 are MGHDK and SYGVNS. V shed 4 bases and J 5 bases; nucleotides not matched to a gene: 1. The DNA for the CDR3 is TGTGCCAGCAGTGGACAGGGAACCGGGGAGCTGTTTTTT. Translating gives CASSGQGTGELFF.

The J gene is TRBJ1-5, the V gene TRBV5-5, with D unclear. Per germline, CDR1 SGHKS and CDR2 YYEKEE (reference sequence). There are 14 residues in the CDR3. Trimming shortened V by 2 bases and J by 4 bases, and 10 bases separated the two germline ends. This CDR3 reads CASSLGSLNQPQHF. For the CDR3, the DNA is TGTGCCAGCAGCTTAGGAAGCCTGAATCAGCCCCAGCATTTT. Supplemented by reference TRBV5-5 and TRBJ1-5, the full variable domain reads DAGVTQSPTHLIKTRGQQVTLRCSPISGHKSVSWYQQVLGQGPQFIFQYYEKEERGRGNFPDRFSARQFPNYSSELNVNALLLGDSALYLCASSLGSLNQPQHFGDGTRLSIL.

V and J are TRBV2 and TRBJ2-5; maybe TRBD2 (6 bases). The CDR3 sequence is 12 residues long. Trimming took off 6 bases at V and 5 bases at J, with 10 bases between the two ends. Germline V gives CDR1 SNHLY, CDR2 FYNNEI. In DNA form, the CDR3 reads TGTGCCAGCAGACAGGAGGGGGAGACCCAGTACTTC. Translation: CASRQEGETQYF.

This clone appeared once. The V gene is TRBV5-5, the J gene TRBJ1-5; D is perhaps TRBD1 (5 bases). CDR1 and CDR2 (germline): SGHKS, YYEKEE (reference sequence). CDR3 size: 16 residues. V was pared by 4 bases and J by 5 bases, with 19 bases between. The CDR3, as DNA: TGTGCCAGCAGCCCCCCCCTGGGGGGAGCCCATCAGCCCCAGCATTTT. This codes for CASSPPLGGAHQPQHF.

The genes are TRBV11-2 and TRBJ2-1; D uncertain. The V end was cut by 6 bases, the J end by 3 bases, with 15 bases between. The CDR3 is 15 amino acids. CDR1 is SGHAT and CDR2 is FQNNGV in the germline V gene. CDR3 in amino acids: CASRGRERLYNEQFF. CDR3 bases: TGTGCCAGCAGGGGCCGTGAGAGGCTCTACAATGAGCAGTTCTTC.

The chain links TRBV25-1 to TRBJ1-2, with no clear D. The germline V and J ends were trimmed by 5 bases and 4 bases, with 8 bases remaining between them. This CDR3 has 12 amino acids. The germline V gene encodes CDR1 MGHDK and CDR2 SYGVNS. CDR3 nucleotide sequence: TGTGCCAGCAGTCAACACCTCTATGGCTACACCTTC. Translated: CASSQHLYGYTF.

V is TRBV9 and J is TRBJ1-4; 7 positions match TRBD1. This CDR3 comprises 18 residues. CDR1 and CDR2 (germline): SGDLS, YYNGEE. Losses at the gene ends were 1 base for V and 7 bases for J; bases not matched to a gene: 16. In DNA form, the CDR3 reads TGTGCCAGCAGCGTAAGTTACGGTTCTGACAGGGAAACTGAAAAACTGTTTTTT. Amino acid sequence: CASSVSYGSDRETEKLFF.

Concerning this clone itself: Different DNA sequences within this sample yield the same CDR3. The V and J genes are TRBV30 and TRBJ1-3; D gene unclear. The CDR3 length is 13 residues. V was trimmed by 5 bases and J by 0 bases, leaving 8 bases between them. Germline V gene lookup returns CDR1 GTSNPN and CDR2 SVGIG (reference sequence). CDR3 loop: CAWDSVSGNTIYF. CDR3 coding DNA: TGTGCCTGGGACTCTGTCTCTGGAAACACCATATATTTT.

The chain has TRBV11-2 and TRBJ2-3, with 8 bases that match TRBD2. The CDR3 is 15 amino acids. Trimming removed 4 bases from V and 5 bases from J; junction bases left unmatched: 8. Germline V gene lookup returns CDR1 SGHAT and CDR2 FQNNGV. The CDR3 region has the DNA TGTGCCAGCAGCTCACTAGGGACTAGGGGAGATACGCAGTATTTT. It specifies CASSSLGTRGDTQYF.

This clone occurred a few times. This chain joins TRBV4-1 and TRBJ2-1; TRBD2 matches at 7 bases. The CDR3 is 16 residues long. V trimming: 5 bases; J trimming: 1 base; junction bases outside the gene matches: 8. The germline CDR1 and CDR2 sequences are MGHRA and YSYEKL. CDR3 sequence reads: CASSFTLADSYNEQFF. The CDR3 bases are TGCGCCAGCAGCTTCACCCTAGCGGATTCCTACAATGAGCAGTTCTTC.

The chain is built from TRBV7-9 and TRBJ1-2; 11 positions match TRBD1. J was trimmed by 6 bases and V by 3 bases; bases with no gene match: 3. Germline CDR1 is SEHNR and CDR2 is FQNEAQ (reference sequence). CDR3 length: 14 amino acids. The CDR3: CASSLGQGENGYTF. CDR3 in DNA: TGTGCCAGCAGCTTGGGACAGGGGGAGAATGGCTACACCTTC. The entire variable domain, with the rest obtained from reference TRBV7-9 and TRBJ1-2, is as follows: DTGVSQNPRHKITKRGQNVTFRCDPISEHNRLYWYRQTLGQGPEFLTYFQNEAQLEKSRLLSDRFSAERPKGSFSTLEIQRTEQGDSAMYLCASSLGQGENGYTFGSGTRLTVV.

V and J are TRBV19 and TRBJ1-6, with D unresolved. The CDR3 spans 15 residues. Trimming took off 5 bases at V and 7 bases at J, with 15 bases between the two ends. Germline assignment: CDR1 LNHDA and CDR2 SQIVND (reference sequence). The CDR3 region has the DNA TGTGCCAGTAGTCGGGTTGAGCTAAGCAATTCACCCCTCCACTTT. Its translation is CASSRVELSNSPLHF.

The chain carries TRBV28 and TRBJ2-1; 11 bases line up with TRBD2. The V gene end was trimmed by 5 bases and the J gene end by 1 base; junction bases not matched to a gene: 7. From germline, CDR1 is MDHEN and CDR2 SYDVKM. This CDR3 contains 17 residues. The CDR3 region is CASSLSGRAGSYNEQFF. The CDR3 DNA sequence: TGTGCCAGCAGTCTTAGCGGGAGGGCCGGGTCCTACAATGAGCAGTTCTTC. Variable domain in full (rest from reference TRBV28 and TRBJ2-1): DVKVTQSSRYLVKRTGEKVFLECVQDMDHENMFWYRQDPGLGLRLIYFSYDVKMKEKGDIPEGYSVSREKKERFSLILESASTNQTSMYLCASSLSGRAGSYNEQFFGPGTRLTVL.

The V call is TRBV2, the J call TRBJ1-4; tentative D call: TRBD1 (5 bases). Germline V gene data show CDR1 as SNHLY and CDR2 as FYNNEI. Between the trimmed V and J ends, which lost 8 bases and 3 bases, there was a span of 10 bases. The CDR3 is 13 residues long. Written as DNA, the CDR3 is TGTGCCAGCTACGACAGACCTAATGAAAAACTGTTTTTT. Its translation is CASYDRPNEKLFF.

The chain recombines TRBV18 with TRBJ2-5, with D tentatively TRBD1 or TRBD2 (6 bases each). Germline V gene sequence: CDR1 KGHSH, CDR2 LQKENI. Trimming removed 6 bases from V and 4 bases from J, with 12 bases in between. The length of the CDR3 is 13 residues. CDR3 residues: CASSEQGGETQYF. Here the CDR3 DNA reads TGTGCCAGCTCGGAACAGGGAGGAGAGACCCAGTACTTC.

The rearrangement uses TRBV6-5 and TRBJ1-4; 8 nucleotides line up with TRBD1. Per germline, CDR1 MNHEY and CDR2 SVGAGI. This CDR3 region has 13 residues. V was pared by 6 bases and J by 8 bases, with 5 bases of the junction left unmatched. This chain's CDR3 is CASRDREGEKLFF. Written as DNA, the CDR3 is TGTGCCAGCAGGGACAGGGAGGGGGAAAAACTGTTTTTT.

The chain has TRBV18 and TRBJ1-2; D ambiguous. CDR3 length equals 16 residues. The ends were cut back, 0 bases at V and 7 bases at J, with 18 bases in the middle. Germline V gene sequence: CDR1 KGHSH, CDR2 LQKENI. The CDR3: CASSPPKPEQGGGYTF. The CDR3, as DNA: TGTGCCAGCTCACCACCGAAACCCGAACAAGGAGGTGGCTACACCTTC.

The J gene is TRBJ2-1, the V gene TRBV5-8; 13 bases fit TRBD2. The J segment lost 8 bases and the V segment lost 7 bases, leaving 6 bases of the junction unmatched. The length of the CDR3 is 14 residues. Germline CDR1 reads SGHTS; CDR2 reads YDEGEE. The DNA of the CDR3 is TGTGCCAGCGGCGGACTAGCGGGAGTCCATGAGCAGTTCTTC. Amino acid sequence: CASGGLAGVHEQFF.

The rearrangement uses TRBV6-1 and TRBJ1-1; D remains ambiguous. The CDR3 has 13 residues. V lost 6 bases and J lost 0, with 8 bases in between. The germline V gene has CDR1 MNHNS and CDR2 SASEGT. The CDR3 DNA reads as TGTGCCAGCAGCCCATCGTTGAACACTGAAGCTTTCTTT. Protein product: CASSPSLNTEAFF.

This clone came up a few times. The chain uses TRBV9 and TRBJ2-3; D is uncertain. Per germline, CDR1 SGDLS and CDR2 YYNGEE. CDR3 length: 15 residues. The V gene lost 3 bases and the J gene lost 6 bases, with 17 bases spanning the gap. Here the CDR3 reads CASSANLQLGDTQYF. Here the CDR3 DNA reads TGTGCCAGCAGCGCGAACCTCCAGTTGGGTGATACGCAGTATTTT.

J is TRBJ2-5 and V is TRBV6-5, with 9 bases fitting TRBD1. With 2 bases clipped from V and 7 bases from J, the junction kept 2 bases outside the gene matches. The germline gives CDR1 MNHEY, CDR2 SVGAGI. The CDR3 is 13 amino acids. The DNA of the CDR3 is TGTGCCAGCAGTTACACGGGACAGGGGACCCAGTACTTC. It is translated as CASSYTGQGTQYF.

The chain combines TRBV2 with TRBJ2-7, with D possibly TRBD2 on 6 matching bases. The CDR3 covers 14 residues. V lost 6 bases and J lost 7, with 19 bases in between. Germline V CDR1 and CDR2: SNHLY, FYNNEI. CDR3 sequence reads: CASRYRGLGGEQYF. The CDR3 nucleotides are TGTGCCAGCAGATACCGGGGCCTGGGGGGAGAGCAGTACTTC.

The chain recombines TRBV2 with TRBJ1-5; no reliable D call. Germline CDR1 reads SNHLY; CDR2 reads FYNNEI. V was shortened by 4 bases and J by 2 bases, with 6 bases between the two germline ends. The CDR3 contains 13 residues. CDR3 coding DNA: TGTGCCAGCAGTGTCCAGGGCAATCAGCCCCAGCATTTT. This codes for CASSVQGNQPQHF.

This clone was counted once. V is TRBV6-1 and J is TRBJ1-4; TRBD1 matches at 8 bases. V trimming: 6 bases; J trimming: 3 bases; junction bases outside the gene matches: 3. Germline V CDR1 and CDR2: MNHNS, SASEGT. The CDR3 has 14 residues. The CDR3 nucleotides read TGTGCCAGCAGAGACAGGGGATCTAATGAAAAACTGTTTTTT. Amino acids: CASRDRGSNEKLFF.

This clone has a single count. This CDR3 reads CASSSFLGTNNGYTF. DNA of the CDR3: TGTGCCAGCAGTTCCTTCCTAGGGACGAACAATGGCTACACCTTC. The genes are TRBV6-6 and TRBJ1-2; possible D gene TRBD1, 5 bases. Germline loops: CDR1 MNHNY, CDR2 SVGAGI (reference sequence). V dropped 4 bases and J dropped 6 bases, with 18 bases sitting between them. CDR3 size: 15 residues.

The sample holds a few counts of this clone. The rearrangement joins TRBV27 to TRBJ1-1; D might be TRBD1 (5 bases). Germline V lookup: CDR1 MNHEY, CDR2 SMNVEV (reference sequence). CDR3 size: 15 residues. The V end was cut by 5 bases, the J end by 8 bases, with 21 bases between. Written as DNA, the CDR3 is TGTGCCAGCAGTCCCTCAGGGACGAGGGGAGGGGAAGCTTTCTTT. Its translation is CASSPSGTRGGEAFF.